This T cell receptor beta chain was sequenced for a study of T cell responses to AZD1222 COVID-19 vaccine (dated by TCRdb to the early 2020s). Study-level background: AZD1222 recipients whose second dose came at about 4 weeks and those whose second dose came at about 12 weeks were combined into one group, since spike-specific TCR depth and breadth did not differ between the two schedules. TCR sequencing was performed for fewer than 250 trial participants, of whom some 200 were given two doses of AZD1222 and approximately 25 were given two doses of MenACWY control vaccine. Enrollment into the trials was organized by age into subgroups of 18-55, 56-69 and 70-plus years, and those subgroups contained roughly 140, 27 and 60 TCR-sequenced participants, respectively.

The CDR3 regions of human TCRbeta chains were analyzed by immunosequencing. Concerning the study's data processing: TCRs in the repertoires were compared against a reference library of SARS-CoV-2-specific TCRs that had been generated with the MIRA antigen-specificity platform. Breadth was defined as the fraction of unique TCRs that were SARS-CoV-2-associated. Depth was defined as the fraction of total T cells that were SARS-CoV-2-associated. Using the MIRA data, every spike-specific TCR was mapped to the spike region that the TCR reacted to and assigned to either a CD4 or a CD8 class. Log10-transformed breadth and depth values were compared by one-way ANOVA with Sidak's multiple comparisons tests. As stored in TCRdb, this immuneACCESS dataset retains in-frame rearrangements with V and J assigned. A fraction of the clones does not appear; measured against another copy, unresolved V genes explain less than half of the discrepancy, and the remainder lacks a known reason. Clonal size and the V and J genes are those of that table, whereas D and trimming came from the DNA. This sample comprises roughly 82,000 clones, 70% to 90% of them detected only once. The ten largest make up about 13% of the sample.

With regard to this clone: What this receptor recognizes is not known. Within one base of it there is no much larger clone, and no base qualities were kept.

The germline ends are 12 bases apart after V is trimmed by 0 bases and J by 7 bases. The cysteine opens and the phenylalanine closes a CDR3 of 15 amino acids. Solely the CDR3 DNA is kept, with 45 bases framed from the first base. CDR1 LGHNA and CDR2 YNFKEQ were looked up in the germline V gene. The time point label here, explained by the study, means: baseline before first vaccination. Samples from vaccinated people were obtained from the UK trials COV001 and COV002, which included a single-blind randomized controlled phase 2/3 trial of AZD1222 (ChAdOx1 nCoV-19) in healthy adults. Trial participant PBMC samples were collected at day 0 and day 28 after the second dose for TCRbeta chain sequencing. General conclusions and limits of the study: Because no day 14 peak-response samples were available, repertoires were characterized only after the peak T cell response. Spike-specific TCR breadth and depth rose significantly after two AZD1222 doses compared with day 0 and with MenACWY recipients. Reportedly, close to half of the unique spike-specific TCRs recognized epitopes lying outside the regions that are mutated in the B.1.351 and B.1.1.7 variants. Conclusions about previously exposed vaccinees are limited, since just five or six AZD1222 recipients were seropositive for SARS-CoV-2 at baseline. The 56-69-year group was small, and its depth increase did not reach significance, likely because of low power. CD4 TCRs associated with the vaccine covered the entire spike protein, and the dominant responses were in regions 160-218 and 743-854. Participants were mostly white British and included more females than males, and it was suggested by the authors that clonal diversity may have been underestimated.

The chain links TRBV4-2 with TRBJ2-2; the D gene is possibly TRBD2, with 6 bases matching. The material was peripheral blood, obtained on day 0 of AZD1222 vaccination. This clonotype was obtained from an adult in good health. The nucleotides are TGTGCCAGCAGCCAAGATGAGGCGGGGCGCGGGGAGCTGTTTTTT. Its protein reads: CASSQDEAGRGELFF.